The clone carrying this TCR beta chain was seen more than once but under ten times. The data are from a study of cytomegalovirus exposure and HLA in healthy donors. The protocol was immunoSEQ multiplex PCR, while the TCRdb copy is restricted to in-frame clones and leaves out a portion. The sample lists about 240,000 clones; around 86% were seen once. The CDR3 consists of 18 residues. With 5 bases clipped from V and 3 bases from J, the junction kept 21 bases outside the gene matches. Germline loops: CDR1 GTSNPN, CDR2 SVGIG (reference sequence). The specimen was PBMCs. The TCR was taken from a young woman in good health and CMV-seropositive. This rearrangement joins TRBV30 to TRBJ2-5; 7 bases are shared with TRBD2. In DNA, the CDR3 is TGTGCCTGGGGTGGGACGACCCGCCGGACTAGTAGGGAAGAGACCCAGTACTTC. Protein product: CAWGGTTRRTSREETQYF.